This entry lists 32 T cell receptor beta chains sequenced from one sample in a study of cytomegalovirus exposure and HLA in healthy donors. The PCR contained 60 Vbeta and 13 Jbeta primers. Using immunoSEQ multiplex PCR, the repertoire was profiled, and TCRdb retains in-frame clones only, with some absent. The table has 200,000 or so clones, roughly 80% seen once. The sequenced material came from PBMCs. These receptors all come from a man aged 35-49 years in good health and CMV-seropositive.

V gene TRBV7-8 combines with J gene TRBJ1-6, with TRBD1 identical over 7 bases. Per the germline V gene, CDR1 is SGHVS and CDR2 is FQNEAQ. V shed 5 bases, J shed 0 bases, and the junction held 10 bases outside the gene matches. The length of the CDR3 is 18 residues. CDR3 protein: CASSKTGTVGSYNSPLHF. The DNA for the CDR3 is TGTGCCAGCAGCAAGACAGGGACAGTGGGCTCCTATAATTCACCCCTCCACTTT.

This chain uses TRBV2 with TRBJ1-2, with 7 bases lining up with TRBD1. The germline V gene encodes CDR1 SNHLY and CDR2 FYNNEI. CDR3 length equals 11 residues. V lost 7 bases to trimming and J lost 6 bases; unmatched junction nucleotides: 2. CDR3 amino acids: CASNRGNGYTF. The CDR3 nucleotides read TGTGCCAGCAACAGGGGAAATGGCTACACCTTC.

The V gene is TRBV27, the J gene TRBJ2-7; D call uncertain. Germline CDR1 and CDR2: MNHEY and SMNVEV (reference sequence). The CDR3 runs 13 residues. The V and J ends lost 6 bases and 3 bases respectively, with 12 bases between them. CDR3 nucleotide sequence: TGTGCCAGCAGCTCGGGTCAGATCTACGAGCAGTACTTC. Its translation: CASSSGQIYEQYF.

The sample holds a few counts of this clone. This sequence joins TRBV20-1 and TRBJ2-7, with 8 nucleotides matching TRBD1. Germline V gene data show CDR1 as DFQATT and CDR2 as SNEGSKA (reference sequence). The J segment lost 6 bases and the V segment lost 6 bases, leaving 4 bases of the junction unmatched. The CDR3 has 11 residues. The CDR3 protein is CSAPTGAEQYF. CDR3 sequence (DNA): TGCAGTGCCCCGACAGGGGCCGAGCAGTACTTC.

This chain uses TRBV30 with TRBJ1-5, with 8 bases fitting TRBD1. V trimming: 2 bases; J trimming: 0 bases; junction bases outside the gene matches: 9. The CDR3 is made up of 17 amino acids. Per the germline V gene, CDR1 is GTSNPN and CDR2 is SVGIG (reference sequence). The CDR3 region is CAWSSAGGEYSNQPQHF. The CDR3 bases are TGTGCCTGGAGTTCGGCAGGGGGCGAATATAGCAATCAGCCCCAGCATTTT.

The rearrangement uses TRBV2 and TRBJ2-7; D call uncertain. Looked up from germline, CDR1 is SNHLY and CDR2 is FYNNEI. The CDR3 contains 14 residues. Trimming pared 3 bases from V and 5 bases from J, leaving 14 bases between. The CDR3 sequence: CASSEGRWSHEQYF. CDR3 DNA sequence: TGTGCCAGCAGTGAGGGCAGGTGGTCCCACGAGCAGTACTTC.

This clone has a handful of counts. The chain employs TRBV4-3 and TRBJ1-1; D call uncertain. Germline assignment: CDR1 LGHNA and CDR2 YSLEER. V was shortened by 1 base and J by 6 bases, with 9 bases between the two germline ends. This CDR3 is built from 13 residues. In nucleotides, the CDR3 is TGCGCCAGCAGCCAAGTTCCGCGGGCTGAAGCTTTCTTT. Protein product: CASSQVPRAEAFF.

The table lists this clone with a count of one. The chain carries TRBV30 and TRBJ2-3; perhaps TRBD2 as D (7 bases). Deletions cut 1 base from V and 7 bases from J, with 15 bases between. The CDR3 length is 14 residues. The germline gives CDR1 GTSNPN, CDR2 SVGIG (reference sequence). This chain's CDR3 is CAWSAGGLSHTQYF. In nucleotides, the CDR3 is TGTGCCTGGAGTGCCGGGGGGCTCTCTCATACGCAGTATTTT.

The rearrangement joins TRBV19 to TRBJ1-1; D is possibly TRBD1 (6 bases). Per the germline V gene, CDR1 is LNHDA and CDR2 is SQIVND (reference sequence). V gave up 0 bases and J gave up 4 bases, with 12 bases separating them. This CDR3 is 15 amino acids long. The chain's CDR3 is CASSIEGASGTEAFF. The DNA of the CDR3 is TGTGCCAGTAGTATAGAGGGGGCGAGTGGCACTGAAGCTTTCTTT.

The J gene is TRBJ2-7, the V gene TRBV18, with a possible D match to TRBD1 (6 bases). The CDR3 totals 13 residues. Trimming pared 4 bases from V and 6 bases from J, leaving 13 bases between. From germline, CDR1 is KGHSH and CDR2 LQKENI. CDR3 region: CASSRGQPPEQYF. Written as DNA, the CDR3 is TGTGCCAGCTCACGAGGACAGCCCCCCGAGCAGTACTTC.

The chain combines TRBV30 with TRBJ2-1, with TRBD2 as a possible D gene (6 bases). The CDR3 runs to 13 residues. V was shortened by 2 bases and J by 9 bases, with 14 bases between the two germline ends. Germline lookup yields CDR1 GTSNPN and CDR2 SVGIG (reference sequence). The CDR3 nucleotides read TGTGCCTGGAGTCTGTCTAGCGAAGGTGAGCAGTTCTTC. This sequence encodes CAWSLSSEGEQFF. Drawing the rest from reference TRBV30 and TRBJ2-1, the complete variable domain is SQTIHQWPATLVQPVGSPLSLECTVEGTSNPNLYWYRQAAGRGLQLLFYSVGIGQISSEVPQNLSASRPQDRQFILSSKKLLLSDSGFYLCAWSLSSEGEQFFGPGTRLTVL.

V gene TRBV29-1 combines with J gene TRBJ2-3; 7 bases map to TRBD2. Germline CDR1 SQVTM, CDR2 ANQGSEA. The CDR3 covers 14 residues. V shed 5 bases, J shed 0 bases, and the junction held 5 bases outside the gene matches. As DNA, the CDR3 is TGCAGCGTTCTAGGAGCGGGGAGCACAGATACGCAGTATTTT. This sequence encodes CSVLGAGSTDTQYF.

V gene TRBV7-9 combines with J gene TRBJ1-2, with 9 positions matching TRBD1. Germline CDR1 SEHNR, CDR2 FQNEAQ (reference sequence). CDR3 length: 17 amino acids. After removal of 5 bases from V and 4 bases from J, the junction contained 14 bases not matched to a gene. CDR3 bases: TGTGCCAGCAGCCACCTCTTTGGGACAGGGAATTCCTATGGCTACACCTTC. It yields the protein CASSHLFGTGNSYGYTF.

The chain couples TRBV30 to TRBJ2-1, with D maybe TRBD2 (7 bases). The V and J ends lost 0 bases and 7 bases respectively, with 16 bases between them. The CDR3 contains 15 residues. Germline V gene sequence: CDR1 GTSNPN, CDR2 SVGIG (reference sequence). For the CDR3, the DNA is TGTGCCTGGAGTGTACGTGCGGGGGCGGGGAATGAGCAGTTCTTC. This translates into CAWSVRAGAGNEQFF.

The chain couples TRBV5-4 to TRBJ1-1; 12 bases are shared with TRBD1. The CDR3 covers 16 residues. Germline V CDR1 and CDR2: SGHNT, YYREEE (reference sequence). With 0 bases clipped from V and 8 bases from J, the junction kept 8 bases outside the gene matches. The CDR3 DNA follows: TGTGCCAGCAGCTTGGGCGGGACAGGGGGCTTCGGAGAAGCTTTCTTT. It codes for CASSLGGTGGFGEAFF. The variable domain in full, completed from reference TRBV5-4 and TRBJ1-1, reads ETGVTQSPTHLIKTRGQQVTLRCSSQSGHNTVSWYQQALGQGPQFIFQYYREEENGRGNFPPRFSGLQFPNYSSELNVNALELDDSALYLCASSLGGTGGFGEAFFGQGTRLTVV.

V and J are TRBV18 and TRBJ1-5; 9 bases align to TRBD1. The CDR3 length is 16 residues. The J segment lost 5 bases and the V segment lost 4 bases, leaving 9 bases of the junction unmatched. Germline-derived CDR1 and CDR2 are KGHSH and LQKENI. In DNA form, the CDR3 reads TGTGCCAGCTCACGCCGGACAGGGGTCGAGGATCAGCCCCAGCATTTT. Translating gives CASSRRTGVEDQPQHF. The variable domain in full, with the rest retrieved from reference TRBV18 and TRBJ1-5, is NAGVMQNPRHLVRRRGQEARLRCSPMKGHSHVYWYRQLPEEGLKFMVYLQKENIIDESGMPKERFSAEFPKEGPSILRIQQVVRGDSAAYFCASSRRTGVEDQPQHFGDGTRLSIL.

The V and J genes are TRBV6-5 and TRBJ1-5; D might be TRBD1 (5 bases). The V gene lost 1 base and the J gene lost 7 bases, with 14 bases spanning the gap. There are 15 residues in the CDR3. The germline V gene has CDR1 MNHEY and CDR2 SVGAGI. CDR3 sequence reads: CASSYLSGVGQPQHF. The CDR3, as DNA: TGTGCCAGCAGTTACTTGTCGGGGGTGGGGCAGCCCCAGCATTTT.

With respect to this clone: At one end, the junction sequence differs from germline, possibly due to a read error. The rearrangement joins TRBV7-9 to TRBJ1-5, with D possibly being TRBD1 (5 bases). This CDR3 region has 12 residues. Germline V gene data show CDR1 as SEHNR and CDR2 as FQNEAQ (reference sequence). The CDR3 here is CSSTAGNQPQHF. In nucleotides, the CDR3 is TGTTCCAGCACCGCAGGGAACCAGCCCCAGCATTTT.

Many counts were recorded for this clone. This chain links TRBV6-4 with TRBJ2-6, with a possible D match to TRBD2 (6 bases). The CDR3 is 16 amino acids. V dropped 4 bases and J dropped 0 bases, with 10 bases sitting between them. Germline CDR1 is MRHNA and CDR2 is SNTAGT. In DNA form, the CDR3 reads TGTGCCAGCAGTGCAGGGAGGCACTCTGGGGCCAACGTCCTGACTTTC. It codes for CASSAGRHSGANVLTF.

The chain recombines TRBV29-1 with TRBJ2-1; TRBD1 aligns across 9 bases. Germline CDR1 reads SQVTM; CDR2 reads ANQGSEA. The CDR3 is 14 residues long. V gave up 2 bases and J gave up 4 bases; unmatched junction bases: 3. The CDR3: CSVEPDRGYNEQFF. DNA for the CDR3: TGCAGCGTTGAACCGGACAGGGGATACAATGAGCAGTTCTTC.

The V and J genes are TRBV5-1 and TRBJ2-2, with D possibly TRBD1 on 6 matching bases. CDR1 SGHRS and CDR2 YFSETQ come from the germline V gene. The CDR3 runs to 14 residues. The V end lost 3 bases, the J end lost 3 bases, and 9 bases lay between the germline ends. The CDR3 DNA reads TGCGCCAGCAGCTCCAGGGGCCACACCGGGGAGCTGTTTTTT. This sequence encodes CASSSRGHTGELFF.

This clone showed up just once. The rearrangement uses TRBV19 and TRBJ2-4; a possible D gene is TRBD1 (5 bases). V was shortened by 4 bases and J by 0 bases, with 22 bases between the two germline ends. Germline values: CDR1 LNHDA, CDR2 SQIVND (reference sequence). There are 19 residues in the CDR3. The CDR3 nucleotides read TGTGCCAGTAGTACTGCCCCCGCCTCCGGACACTTAGCCAAAAACATTCAGTACTTC. Translation gives CASSTAPASGHLAKNIQYF.

The chain combines TRBV11-1 with TRBJ1-1, with TRBD1 matching over 7 bases. V dropped 5 bases and J dropped 6; count of bases not matched to a gene: 12. This CDR3 contains 15 residues. Germline-derived CDR1 and CDR2 are SGHAT and FQDESV (reference sequence). The CDR3 here is CASSIDVTGKSEAFF. The CDR3 DNA sequence: TGTGCCAGCAGCATCGACGTGACAGGGAAGTCTGAAGCTTTCTTT.

The rearrangement links TRBV15 to TRBJ2-7, with 9 bases aligning to TRBD2. Germline CDR1 is LNHNV and CDR2 is YYDKDF (reference sequence). The CDR3 extends over 16 amino acids. V was clipped by 2 bases and J by 0 bases; unmatched bases: 5. The CDR3 sequence is CATSRSRTSVSYEQYF. CDR3 coding DNA: TGTGCCACCAGCAGAAGCCGGACTAGCGTCTCCTACGAGCAGTACTTC.

The genes are TRBV19 and TRBJ1-5, with D possibly matching TRBD1 (5 bases). Deletions cut 0 bases from V and 4 bases from J, with 16 bases between. The CDR3 covers 17 residues. CDR1 and CDR2 (germline): LNHDA, SQIVND (reference sequence). CDR3 region: CASSIEGRDVRNQPQHF. In DNA, the CDR3 is TGTGCCAGTAGTATAGAAGGCAGGGATGTTCGAAATCAGCCCCAGCATTTT. The full variable domain, rest sourced from reference TRBV19 and TRBJ1-5, is DGGITQSPKYLFRKEGQNVTLSCEQNLNHDAMYWYRQDPGQGLRLIYYSQIVNDFQKGDIAEGYSVSREKKESFPLTVTSAQKNPTAFYLCASSIEGRDVRNQPQHFGDGTRLSIL.

The chain is built from TRBV5-6 and TRBJ1-2; TRBD1 is a possible D gene (6 bases). V shed 0 bases and J shed 8 bases, with 14 bases lying between them. The CDR3 loop spans 14 amino acids. Germline-derived CDR1 and CDR2 are SGHDT and YYEEEE. CDR3 sequence: CASSLGTGSGGYTF. The CDR3 DNA follows: TGTGCCAGCAGCTTGGGAACAGGGTCGGGAGGCTACACCTTC.

V and J are TRBV9 and TRBJ2-2; D gene uncertain. V dropped 0 bases and J dropped 4 bases, with 10 bases sitting between them. The CDR3 is 15 residues long. Germline V CDR1 and CDR2: SGDLS, YYNGEE. The CDR3 DNA reads TGTGCCAGCAGCGTAGATTCGGGTCGCACCGGGGAGCTGTTTTTT. Translated, it gives CASSVDSGRTGELFF.

The chain combines TRBV19 with TRBJ1-2; 10 bases match TRBD1. The germline V gene encodes CDR1 LNHDA and CDR2 SQIVND (reference sequence). The CDR3 has 13 residues. Trimming cost V 7 bases and J 4 bases; bases outside gene matches: 3. CDR3 in DNA: TGTGCCAGTAAGGGGACAGGGGCCTATGGCTACACCTTC. Its translation: CASKGTGAYGYTF.

The chain is built from TRBV5-6 and TRBJ1-2; 7 nucleotides line up with TRBD1. This CDR3 spans 17 amino acids. Trimming at V came to 1 base and at J to 0 bases, leaving 9 bases not matched to a gene. Germline CDR1 SGHDT, CDR2 YYEEEE. CDR3 protein: CASSLIGTASTNYGYTF. The CDR3 nucleotides read TGTGCCAGCAGCTTGATTGGGACAGCCTCTACTAACTATGGCTACACCTTC.

This chain connects TRBV19 to TRBJ1-2; 8 positions agree with TRBD1. The V and J ends lost 11 bases and 6 bases, in that order; junction bases with no gene match: 14. CDR1 and CDR2 from the germline V gene are LNHDA and SQIVND (reference sequence). The CDR3 runs 14 residues. The CDR3 sequence is CAVGQGNLPHGYTF. CDR3 coding DNA: TGTGCCGTCGGACAGGGTAACCTTCCACATGGCTACACCTTC.

This chain joins TRBV5-4 and TRBJ2-7; 10 nucleotides match TRBD2. Per the germline V gene, CDR1 is SGHNT and CDR2 is YYREEE (reference sequence). The CDR3 totals 15 residues. J was trimmed by 7 bases and V by 0 bases; bases with no gene match: 7. This chain's CDR3 is CASSLETSGRLEQYF. CDR3 in DNA: TGTGCCAGCAGCTTGGAGACTAGCGGGCGGCTGGAGCAGTACTTC.

The CDR3 sequence is CASLSFRTGVHTEAFF. DNA for the CDR3: TGTGCCAGCCTCTCGTTCCGGACAGGGGTCCACACTGAAGCTTTCTTT. The V gene is TRBV19, the J gene TRBJ1-1; 9 bases line up with TRBD1. Germline CDR1 reads LNHDA; CDR2 reads SQIVND (reference sequence). The CDR3 spans 16 residues. J lost 3 bases, V lost 9 bases, and 14 bases had no gene match.